This T cell receptor (beta chain) was obtained from a study of blood T cells in healthy people across ages. Together with a sample-barcoded 5' primer, a J-beta primer mix was included in a second PCR lasting about 6 to 11 cycles. TCRdb re-analysed the 5' RACE reads in MiXCR, keeping a single row per CDR3 protein. Altogether about 1.5 million distinct CDR3 sequences are present, roughly 43% being singletons, with the ten largest covering more than 4%. Whole-study results and caveats: The study found more naive CD4+ cells and higher diversity in long-lived than aged donors.

They isolated at least 6 million PBMCs from each sample. Details on this clonotype: As yet, its antigen is unknown.

The sequenced material came from blood. The receptor was derived from a woman aged 18-35 years in good health.

The CDR3 DNA sequence: TGTGCCAGCAGTTTATCGAATACCGAGCAGTACTTC. This gives the protein CASSLSNTEQYF. The gene calls are TRBV7-9 and TRBJ2-7; D unclear. The CDR3 loop spans 12 amino acids. Per germline, CDR1 SEHNR and CDR2 FQNEAQ (reference sequence). The ends were cut back, 6 bases at V and 6 bases at J, with 12 bases in the middle.